Below are 29 T cell receptor beta chains sequenced from a single sample in a study of long-term antiretroviral therapy in people with HIV. Researchers report immunoSEQ v3.0 was run at survey level. Only in-frame clones appear in the TCRdb table, and some are missing; sequencing was by immunoSEQ multiplex PCR. The data show 30,000 to 40,000 clones, over 70% seen once. Here the sequenced sample was unsorted PBMCs, taken 0.6 years after starting antiretroviral therapy. The receptors here all came from a man aged 18 to 29 with HIV.

This clone was counted once. V is TRBV10-3 and J is TRBJ2-1; 11 nucleotides line up with TRBD2. V was clipped by 6 bases and J by 9 bases; unmatched bases: 13. Germline V gene data show CDR1 as ENHRY and CDR2 as SYGVKD. The CDR3 is 16 residues long. The CDR3 protein is CAISSPGTSGMGEQFF. In DNA, the CDR3 is TGTGCCATCAGCAGTCCCGGGACTAGCGGAATGGGTGAGCAGTTCTTC.

V usage is TRBV27 and J usage is TRBJ2-1, with D possibly matching TRBD2 (6 bases). CDR3 length: 17 residues. Trimming shortened V by 1 base and J by 0 bases, and 13 bases separated the two germline ends. Germline V gene lookup returns CDR1 MNHEY and CDR2 SMNVEV (reference sequence). The CDR3 nucleotides are TGTGCCAGCAGTTTATACCCTAGCGCAGACTCCTACAATGAGCAGTTCTTC. Residues: CASSLYPSADSYNEQFF.

The chain links TRBV4-1 to TRBJ2-5; 7 positions agree with TRBD1. Germline V gene data show CDR1 as MGHRA and CDR2 as YSYEKL. This CDR3 is 15 amino acids long. V shed 0 bases, J shed 5 bases, and the junction held 6 bases outside the gene matches. CDR3 amino acids: CASSQDHQGEETQYF. CDR3 sequence (DNA): TGCGCCAGCAGCCAAGATCATCAGGGGGAGGAGACCCAGTACTTC.

The rearrangement joins TRBV7-2 to TRBJ2-7, with TRBD1 matching 10 bases. V shed 5 bases, J shed 2 bases, and the junction held 9 bases outside the gene matches. The germline V gene encodes CDR1 SGHTA and CDR2 FQGNSA. The CDR3 runs to 16 residues. The CDR3 coding sequence is TGTGCCAGCAGCATACAGGGACAGGGGCTTACCTACGAGCAGTACTTC. It is translated as CASSIQGQGLTYEQYF.

This sequence joins TRBV7-8 and TRBJ1-4, with TRBD1 as a possible D gene (5 bases). Trimming took 5 bases from V and 8 from J, leaving 18 bases between them. In germline, CDR1 is SGHVS, CDR2 FQNEAQ. The CDR3 is 15 amino acids. Here the CDR3 reads CASSGSTGPQEKLFF. DNA for the CDR3: TGTGCCAGCAGCGGAAGCACAGGTCCCCAGGAAAAACTGTTTTTT.

This clone appeared a single time. The CDR3 protein is CASSSSGTSGNEQFF. CDR3 DNA sequence: TGTGCCAGCAGCTCCTCCGGGACTAGCGGTAATGAGCAGTTCTTC. The chain carries TRBV7-6 and TRBJ2-1, with 11 bases aligning to TRBD2. This CDR3 has 15 residues. Trimming at V came to 4 bases and at J to 7 bases, leaving 6 bases not matched to a gene. CDR1 is SGHVS and CDR2 is FNYEAQ in the germline V gene.

The CDR3 DNA follows: TGCGCCAGCAGCTTGGTGTCTAGCGGGAGAAGCGAGCAGTACTTC. Its protein product is CASSLVSSGRSEQYF. The gene calls are TRBV5-1 and TRBJ2-7; 10 bases are shared with TRBD2. Trimming at V came to 0 bases and at J to 6 bases, leaving 6 bases not matched to a gene. This CDR3 region has 15 residues. The germline gives CDR1 SGHRS, CDR2 YFSETQ.

The chain links TRBV4-1 to TRBJ2-7; D gene uncertain. Germline V gene lookup returns CDR1 MGHRA and CDR2 YSYEKL. Trimming shortened V by 4 bases and J by 2 bases, and 12 bases separated the two germline ends. This CDR3 contains 14 residues. CDR3 sequence (DNA): TGCGCCAGCAGCCGCACCGGACGGCCCTACGAGCAGTACTTC. Protein sequence: CASSRTGRPYEQYF.

The chain combines TRBV27 with TRBJ1-2, with TRBD1 matching 9 bases. The V gene end was trimmed by 4 bases and the J gene end by 2 bases; junction bases not matched to a gene: 11. The CDR3 contains 17 residues. Germline V CDR1 and CDR2: MNHEY, SMNVEV (reference sequence). This chain's CDR3 is CASSSNPLGTGNYGYTF. The CDR3 bases are TGTGCCAGCAGTTCCAACCCTCTCGGGACAGGGAACTATGGCTACACCTTC.

This clone has only one observation. The rearrangement joins TRBV6-5 to TRBJ2-7; D is perhaps TRBD1 or TRBD2 (5 bases each). Per the germline V gene, CDR1 is MNHEY and CDR2 is SVGAGI. The CDR3 totals 14 residues. V was trimmed by 8 bases and J by 2 bases, leaving 16 bases between them. In DNA, the CDR3 is TGTGCCAGCGCTACACCGGGGCAGACCTACGAGCAGTACTTC. Translating gives CASATPGQTYEQYF.

The V gene is TRBV5-1, the J gene TRBJ2-2, with TRBD1 matching 8 bases. After removal of 3 bases from V and 4 bases from J, the junction contained 8 bases not matched to a gene. Germline lookup yields CDR1 SGHRS and CDR2 YFSETQ. This CDR3 is built from 16 residues. This CDR3 is CASSYGTGPVTGELFF. In DNA, the CDR3 is TGCGCCAGCAGCTATGGGACAGGCCCAGTCACCGGGGAGCTGTTTTTT. The entire variable domain, with the rest obtained from reference TRBV5-1 and TRBJ2-2, is as follows: KAGVTQTPRYLIKTRGQQVTLSCSPISGHRSVSWYQQTPGQGLQFLFEYFSETQRNKGNFPGRFSGRQFSNSRSEMNVSTLELGDSALYLCASSYGTGPVTGELFFGEGSRLTVL.

The genes are TRBV4-1 and TRBJ2-1; perhaps TRBD2 as D (6 bases). Germline CDR1 MGHRA, CDR2 YSYEKL. V was pared by 2 bases and J by 9 bases, with 14 bases between. This CDR3 has 14 amino acids. The CDR3 DNA follows: TGCGCCAGCAGCCAATCGGGACTCTCCGGTGAGCAGTTCTTC. Amino acids: CASSQSGLSGEQFF.

This clone was counted once. This chain connects TRBV28 to TRBJ2-7; TRBD2 matches at 8 bases. CDR3 size: 18 residues. Germline V gene lookup returns CDR1 MDHEN and CDR2 SYDVKM. The J segment lost 3 bases and the V segment lost 5 bases, leaving 18 bases of the junction unmatched. CDR3 nucleotide sequence: TGTGCCAGCAGTCCCCAGGCCCGACTAGCGCGGCGCGGCTACGAGCAGTACTTC. It codes for CASSPQARLARRGYEQYF.

The sample holds one count of this clone. The rearrangement uses TRBV11-3 and TRBJ2-7; 8 bases map to TRBD1. Per germline, CDR1 SGHNT and CDR2 YENEEA. The CDR3 is made up of 14 amino acids. V shed 5 bases and J 0 bases; nucleotides not matched to a gene: 3. In nucleotides, the CDR3 is TGTGCCAGCAGCCCTACAGGGGGCTCCTACGAGCAGTACTTC. Translating gives CASSPTGGSYEQYF. The full variable domain, in which reference TRBV11-3 and TRBJ2-7 provide the parts outside the CDR3, is EAGVVQSPRYKIIEKKQPVAFWCNPISGHNTLYWYLQNLGQGPELLIRYENEEAVDDSQLPKDRFSAERLKGVDSTLKIQPAELGDSAVYLCASSPTGGSYEQYFGPGTRLTVT.

The chain carries TRBV11-1 and TRBJ2-1; 7 positions match TRBD1. Germline CDR1 and CDR2: SGHAT and FQDESV (reference sequence). The CDR3 is made up of 13 amino acids. V trimming: 2 bases; J trimming: 10 bases; junction bases outside the gene matches: 5. The CDR3 loop reads CASSLRQGGEQFF. The CDR3 DNA reads TGTGCCAGCAGCTTAAGACAGGGTGGGGAGCAGTTCTTC.

This sequence joins TRBV5-8 and TRBJ2-7; maybe TRBD2 (5 bases). The length of the CDR3 is 12 residues. The V gene lost 4 bases and the J gene lost 6 bases, with 11 bases spanning the gap. The germline V gene encodes CDR1 SGHTS and CDR2 YDEGEE. CDR3 DNA: TGTGCCAGCAGCCTCCCCGGGGTCGAGCAGTACTTC. Amino acid sequence: CASSLPGVEQYF.

The V call is TRBV7-8, the J call TRBJ1-1; D unresolved. The germline gives CDR1 SGHVS, CDR2 FQNEAQ. Trimming pared 5 bases from V and 6 bases from J, leaving 13 bases between. The CDR3 has 13 amino acids. The CDR3 here is CASSLGRIAEAFF. The CDR3 DNA reads TGTGCCAGCAGCCTCGGACGGATCGCTGAAGCTTTCTTT. The complete variable domain, with remaining parts taken from reference TRBV7-8 and TRBJ1-1, reads GAGVSQSPRYKVAKRGQDVALRCDPISGHVSLFWYQQALGQGPEFLTYFQNEAQLDKSGLPSDRFFAERPEGSVSTLKIQRTQQEDSAVYLCASSLGRIAEAFFGQGTRLTVV.

In its sample, this clone was seen once. The chain combines TRBV18 with TRBJ2-7; 12 bases fit TRBD2. Per the germline V gene, CDR1 is KGHSH and CDR2 is LQKENI. Germline trimming cut 5 bases from V and 7 bases from J; bases unmatched to any gene: 12. CDR3 length equals 16 residues. The CDR3 here is CASSANSGLAGQEQYF. The DNA for the CDR3 is TGTGCCAGCTCAGCCAACTCCGGACTAGCGGGACAGGAGCAGTACTTC.

The chain links TRBV4-1 to TRBJ2-1, with 7 bases matching TRBD2. V lost 8 bases, J lost 0 bases, and 4 bases stayed unmatched. CDR1 and CDR2 from the germline V gene are MGHRA and YSYEKL. This CDR3 is built from 14 residues. The CDR3 here is CASSGTNSYNEQFF. The CDR3 DNA sequence: TGCGCCAGCTCCGGGACTAACTCCTACAATGAGCAGTTCTTC.

The V and J genes are TRBV6-1 and TRBJ2-7, with D hard to call. The V gene's germline CDR1 is MNHNS and CDR2 SASEGT. This CDR3 has 14 residues. V was cut by 7 bases and J by 2 bases, with 15 bases left in between. CDR3 nucleotide sequence: TGTGCCAGCACGGTTGAGGAATCTACCTACGAGCAGTACTTC. This gives the protein CASTVEESTYEQYF.

The gene calls are TRBV6-5 and TRBJ2-7; no clear D gene. V was cut by 5 bases and J by 3 bases, with 5 bases left in between. The CDR3 contains 11 residues. Looked up from germline, CDR1 is MNHEY and CDR2 is SVGAGI. The CDR3 protein is CASSNRYEQYF. CDR3 DNA: TGTGCCAGCAGTAACCGCTACGAGCAGTACTTC.

This sequence joins TRBV28 and TRBJ2-3; 9 bases are a match to TRBD2. This CDR3 has 15 amino acids. The V gene end was trimmed by 4 bases and the J gene end by 2 bases; junction bases not matched to a gene: 4. The germline V gene has CDR1 MDHEN and CDR2 SYDVKM. The CDR3, as DNA: TGTGCCAGCAGTTCCCCTAGCGGGACCACAGATACGCAGTATTTT. This translates into CASSSPSGTTDTQYF.

V is TRBV27 and J is TRBJ2-7; 7 bases fit TRBD1. Per the germline V gene, CDR1 is MNHEY and CDR2 is SMNVEV (reference sequence). The V gene end was trimmed by 6 bases and the J gene end by 4 bases; junction bases not matched to a gene: 9. The CDR3 totals 14 residues. CDR3 in amino acids: CASSRNRGSYEQYF. Here the CDR3 DNA reads TGTGCCAGCAGCCGTAACAGGGGATCTTACGAGCAGTACTTC.

The V gene is TRBV19, the J gene TRBJ2-7, with TRBD1 matching 7 bases. This CDR3 has 13 amino acids. Per the germline V gene, CDR1 is LNHDA and CDR2 is SQIVND (reference sequence). Unmatched junction bases numbered 3, after V lost 0 bases and J lost 7 bases. The CDR3 DNA reads TGTGCCAGTAGTATAGAAACAGGGGTAGAGCAGTACTTC. Translated: CASSIETGVEQYF.

This chain connects TRBV30 to TRBJ2-1; D unclear. The germline V gene has CDR1 GTSNPN and CDR2 SVGIG (reference sequence). The CDR3 contains 13 residues. Trimming cost V 1 base and J 8 bases, with 12 bases left between them. DNA for the CDR3: TGTGCCTGGAGTGACAGCAGGTGGGATGAGCAGTTCTTC. Protein product: CAWSDSRWDEQFF.

This chain connects TRBV19 to TRBJ2-3; 16 nucleotides align to TRBD2. V shed 5 bases, J shed 9 bases, and the junction held 8 bases outside the gene matches. The CDR3 is made up of 16 amino acids. From germline, CDR1 is LNHDA and CDR2 SQIVND (reference sequence). Written as DNA, the CDR3 is TGTGCCAGTAGTCCGGGGACTAGCGGGGGGGGAGGCACGCAGTATTTT. It specifies CASSPGTSGGGGTQYF.

The V gene is TRBV6-5, the J gene TRBJ1-2; 9 positions agree with TRBD1. Unmatched junction bases numbered 7, after V lost 2 bases and J lost 6 bases. Looked up from germline, CDR1 is MNHEY and CDR2 is SVGAGI. This CDR3 is 15 amino acids long. Here the CDR3 DNA reads TGTGCCAGCAGTTACGGGACAGGGAACGTCGATGGCTACACCTTC. This sequence encodes CASSYGTGNVDGYTF.

The rearrangement uses TRBV28 and TRBJ1-2, with D possibly being TRBD1 (6 bases). This CDR3 has 14 amino acids. The germline V gene has CDR1 MDHEN and CDR2 SYDVKM. With 4 bases removed from V and 8 bases from J, the gap between germline ends came to 17 bases. The CDR3 DNA reads as TGTGCCAGCAGTTCCTCCGGGGGGGGCCGGGGCTACACCTTC. Amino acids: CASSSSGGGRGYTF.

The chain links TRBV25-1 to TRBJ1-2, with D unresolved. V was clipped by 4 bases and J by 4 bases, with 10 bases between them. CDR1 is MGHDK, CDR2 SYGVNS, per germline. The CDR3 loop spans 13 amino acids. The CDR3 coding sequence is TGTGCCAGCAGTGCCGGCCAGGCCTATGGCTACACCTTC. Amino acids: CASSAGQAYGYTF.